This T cell receptor (beta chain) appears in the sequencing data of a study of a mutant IDH1 vaccine in newly diagnosed glioma. Turning to the study itself: Patients got their first vaccination 4-6 weeks after radiotherapy alone, or with temozolomide cycles.

The CDR3 is 17 residues long. V lost 2 bases and J lost 2, with 16 bases in between. The germline gives CDR1 LNHDA, CDR2 SQIVND (reference sequence). A note on this clone: The antigen is unknown.

Time point noted: week 35, safety follow-up. Each vaccine dose was 300 ug of mutant IDH1 20-mer peptide, with topical imiquimod. Clones were read by immunoSEQ multiplex PCR, and TCRdb kept only the in-frame ones, dropping some. The sample has 35,000 to 45,000 clones, around 83% seen once; the top ten hold 5.1%. The J gene is TRBJ1-5, the V gene TRBV19; possibly TRBD1 for D (6 bases). The origin of this receptor is a woman aged 45 to 65 with glioma. The sequenced sample was PBMCs, obtained from a glioma patient whose treatment included an IDH1 peptide vaccine. The CDR3 DNA reads as TGTGCCAGTAGTATATCCATTCAACGGACAGGCAATCAGCCCCAGCATTTT. Protein product: CASSISIQRTGNQPQHF.